The 5 T cell receptor beta chains below all came from one sample that was sequenced in a study of tissue T cells after allogeneic stem cell transplantation. Some clones are missing from TCRdb's copy, which holds only in-frame ones; the method was immunoSEQ multiplex PCR. This table holds around 9,000 clones, around 45% found once. As to time point: mouse harvest day 7 after allogeneic transplant. The graft held 10^6 splenic CD5+ T cells and 10^7 T-cell-depleted bone marrow cells. The sample taken for sequencing was gut tissue. These receptors all come from a female BALB/c mouse given C57BL/6 T cells with graft-versus-host disease after an allogeneic hematopoietic cell transplant.

As for this clone: Genes and germline come from the mouse. The read comes to an end 1 residue before the CDR3 does, leaving the germline J gene to fill in the end. The genes are TRBV20 and TRBJ2-4; TRBD2 aligns across 9 bases. Trimming at V came to 3 bases and at J to 3 bases, leaving 7 bases not matched to a gene. Germline CDR1 reads GFQATS; CDR2 reads STVNSAI. The CDR3 is 15 amino acids. CDR3 DNA (partial): TGTGGTGCTAGAGACTGGGGGAAGGGCCAAAACACCTTGTAC. As protein: CGARDWGKGQNTLY. In full, the CDR3 reads CGARDWGKGQNTLYF.

This clone rates as medium-sized (0.01 to 0.1%). The gene names given are mouse names. The CDR3 end falls 1 residue outside the read, so it is completed with the germline J gene. The chain links TRBV1 to TRBJ2-5, with TRBD1 as a possible D gene (6 bases). Trimming removed 0 bases from V and 4 bases from J, with 8 bases in between. CDR1 NSQYPW and CDR2 LRSPGD come from the germline V gene (reference sequence). CDR3 size: 14 residues. The CDR3 protein is CTCSADGQKDTQYF. The part of the CDR3 DNA that was read is TGCACCTGCAGTGCAGATGGACAGAAAGACACCCAGTAC.

As for this clone: Gene and germline names: mouse. The DNA ends 1 residue before the CDR3 does, and the rest of the CDR3 is filled in from the germline J gene. Other DNA sequences in the sample encode the same CDR3. This chain connects TRBV26 to TRBJ2-5, with D perhaps given as TRBD1 or TRBD2 (5 bases each). The germline V and J ends were trimmed by 4 bases and 0 bases, with 5 bases remaining between them. This CDR3 spans 13 amino acids. Germline CDR1 and CDR2: KGHPV and FQNQEV (reference sequence). The part of the CDR3 DNA that was read is TGTGCCAGCAGTCGGGGGAACCAAGACACCCAGTAC. Its translation: CASSRGNQDTQY. The full CDR3 reads CASSRGNQDTQYF. The full variable domain, in which reference TRBV26 and TRBJ2-5 provide the parts outside the CDR3, is NSKVIQTPRYLVKGQGQKAKMRCIPEKGHPVVFWYQQNKNNEFKFLINFQNQEVLQQIDMTEKRFSAECPSNSPCSLEIQSSEAGDSALYLCASSRGNQDTQYFGPGTRLLVL.

A note on this clone: Gene labels here are mouse ones. Read sequence stops 1 residue before the CDR3 end, and the germline J gene provides the missing end. V usage is TRBV23 and J usage is TRBJ2-2; TRBD1 is taken as the D call from the table, unchecked against the DNA. The V gene's germline CDR1 is KGHTA and CDR2 FQNQQP. The CDR3 spans 14 residues. The CDR3 region is CSSSQTSNTGQLYF. The sequenced CDR3 bases are TGCTCCAGCAGTCAGACATCAAACACCGGGCAGCTCTAC. The full variable domain, rest sourced from reference TRBV23 and TRBJ2-2, is DAAVTQKPRYLIKMKGQEAEMKCIPEKGHTAVFWYQQKQSKELKFLIYFQNQQPLDQIDMVKERFSAVCPSSSLCSLGIRTCEAEDSALYLCSSSQTSNTGQLYFGEGSKLTVL.

This clone showed up just a few times. Gene names refer to mouse genes. This CDR3 is CASSARTGFTGQLYF. Partial CDR3 DNA: TGTGCCAGCAGTGCGCGGACTGGGTTCACCGGGCAGCTCTAC. J is TRBJ2-2 and V is TRBV13-1; 8 positions agree with TRBD2. The read ends 1 residue early relative to the CDR3; the germline J gene fills the gap. Unmatched junction bases numbered 5, after V lost 3 bases and J lost 4 bases. The CDR3 sequence is 15 residues long. CDR1 is NSHNY, CDR2 SYGAGN, per germline.